This T cell receptor (beta chain) is drawn from a study of control samples from healthy donors and cancer patients (dated by TCRdb to the early 2020s). The library relied on the immunoSEQ multiplex PCR assay. The table was pulled from immuneACCESS by TCRdb, which kept in-frame rearrangements only. Such tables lose some clones; where checked, under half of the loss comes from unresolved V genes, and the rest has no known cause. The table for this sample lists tens of thousands of clones; 91% of them were counted only once. The ten most abundant clones make up around 17% of the sample. Cut back by 3 bases and 4 bases, the V and J ends lie 17 bases apart. Its CDR3 holds 16 amino acids, cysteine through phenylalanine. The DNA shown is the 48-base CDR3, in frame from base 1. CDR1 and CDR2, looked up from the germline V gene, are KGHDR and SFDVKD. In regard to this clone: Its antigen has not been determined. Per-base qualities were not stored, and no clone one base away is much larger.

The sequence came from a man aged 45-65 years in good health. Input material: blood. Recombination joined TRBV24-1 with TRBJ1-2; a tentative D match to TRBD1 spans 5 bases. The DNA reads TGTGCCACCAGTGATGACACACAGGACGGGATCTATGGCTACACCTTC. This codes for CATSDDTQDGIYGYTF.